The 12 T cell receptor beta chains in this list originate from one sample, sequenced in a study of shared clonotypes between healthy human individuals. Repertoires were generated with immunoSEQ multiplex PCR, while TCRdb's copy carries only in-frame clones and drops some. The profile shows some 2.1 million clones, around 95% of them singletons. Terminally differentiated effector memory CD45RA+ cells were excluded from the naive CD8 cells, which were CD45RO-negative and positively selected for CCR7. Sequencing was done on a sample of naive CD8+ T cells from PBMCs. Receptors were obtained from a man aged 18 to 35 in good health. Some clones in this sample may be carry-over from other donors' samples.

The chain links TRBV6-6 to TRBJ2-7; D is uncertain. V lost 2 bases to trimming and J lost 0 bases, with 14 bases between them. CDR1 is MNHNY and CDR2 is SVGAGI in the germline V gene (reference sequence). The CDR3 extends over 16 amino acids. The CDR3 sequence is CASSYPPDSSSYEQYF. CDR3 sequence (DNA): TGTGCCAGCAGTTACCCGCCCGACTCCTCCTCCTACGAGCAGTACTTC.

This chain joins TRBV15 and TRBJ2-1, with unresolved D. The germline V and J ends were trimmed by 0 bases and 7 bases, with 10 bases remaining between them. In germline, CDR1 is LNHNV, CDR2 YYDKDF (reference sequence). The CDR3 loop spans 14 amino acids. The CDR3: CATSRESPRNEQFF. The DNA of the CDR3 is TGTGCCACCAGCAGAGAGTCGCCTCGGAATGAGCAGTTCTTC.

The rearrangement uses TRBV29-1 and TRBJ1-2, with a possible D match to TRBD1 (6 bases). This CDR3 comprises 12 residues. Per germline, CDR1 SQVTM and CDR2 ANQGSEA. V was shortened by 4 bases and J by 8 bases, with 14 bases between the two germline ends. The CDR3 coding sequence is TGCAGCGTTGTAACAGGGCGATTCGGCTACACCTTC. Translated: CSVVTGRFGYTF.

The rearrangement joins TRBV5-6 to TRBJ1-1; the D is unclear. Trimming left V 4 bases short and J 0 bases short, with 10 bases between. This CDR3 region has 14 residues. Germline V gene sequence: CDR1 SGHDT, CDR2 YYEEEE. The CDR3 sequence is CASSVDGLNTEAFF. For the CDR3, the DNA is TGTGCCAGCAGCGTGGACGGCCTGAACACTGAAGCTTTCTTT.

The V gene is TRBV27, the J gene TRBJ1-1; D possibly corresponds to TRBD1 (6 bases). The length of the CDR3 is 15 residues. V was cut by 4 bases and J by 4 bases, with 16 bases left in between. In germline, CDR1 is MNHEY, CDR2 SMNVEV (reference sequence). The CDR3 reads CASSYSAGAVTEAFF. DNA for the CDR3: TGTGCCAGCAGTTACTCCGCAGGGGCCGTCACTGAAGCTTTCTTT.

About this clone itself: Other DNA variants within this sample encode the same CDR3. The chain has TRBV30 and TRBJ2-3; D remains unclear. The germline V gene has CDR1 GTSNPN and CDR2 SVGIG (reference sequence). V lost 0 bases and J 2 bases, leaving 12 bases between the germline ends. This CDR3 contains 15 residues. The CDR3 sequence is CAWSVWQTNTDTQYF. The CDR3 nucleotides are TGTGCCTGGAGTGTATGGCAGACCAACACAGATACGCAGTATTTT.

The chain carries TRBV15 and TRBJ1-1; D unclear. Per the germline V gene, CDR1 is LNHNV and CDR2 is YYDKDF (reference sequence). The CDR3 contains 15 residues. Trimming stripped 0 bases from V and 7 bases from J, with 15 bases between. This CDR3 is CATSRDEVGGLEAFF. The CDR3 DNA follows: TGTGCCACCAGCAGAGATGAGGTAGGAGGGCTTGAAGCTTTCTTT.

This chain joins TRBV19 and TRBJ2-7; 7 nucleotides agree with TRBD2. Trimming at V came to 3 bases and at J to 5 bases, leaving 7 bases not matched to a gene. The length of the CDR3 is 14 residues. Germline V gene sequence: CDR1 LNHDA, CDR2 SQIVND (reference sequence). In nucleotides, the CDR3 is TGTGCCAGTAGTATTGGGGAGGGGACCCACGAGCAGTACTTC. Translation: CASSIGEGTHEQYF. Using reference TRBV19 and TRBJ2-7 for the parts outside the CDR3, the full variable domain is DGGITQSPKYLFRKEGQNVTLSCEQNLNHDAMYWYRQDPGQGLRLIYYSQIVNDFQKGDIAEGYSVSREKKESFPLTVTSAQKNPTAFYLCASSIGEGTHEQYFGPGTRLTVT.

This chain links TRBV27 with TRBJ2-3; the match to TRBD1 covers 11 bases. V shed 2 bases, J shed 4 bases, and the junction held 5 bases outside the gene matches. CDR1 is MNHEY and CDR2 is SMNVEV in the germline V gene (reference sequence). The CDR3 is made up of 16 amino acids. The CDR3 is CASSLLGTGGADTQYF. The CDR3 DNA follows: TGTGCCAGCAGTTTACTGGGGACAGGGGGGGCAGATACGCAGTATTTT.

The CDR3 bases are TGCGCCAGCAGCCTAAGGGAAGCGGGAGAGGGGAATGAGCAGTTCTTC. It encodes CASSLREAGEGNEQFF. The rearrangement joins TRBV4-1 to TRBJ2-1, with TRBD2 matching over 8 bases. J lost 7 bases, V lost 4 bases, and 12 bases had no gene match. Looked up from germline, CDR1 is MGHRA and CDR2 is YSYEKL. CDR3 length: 16 amino acids.

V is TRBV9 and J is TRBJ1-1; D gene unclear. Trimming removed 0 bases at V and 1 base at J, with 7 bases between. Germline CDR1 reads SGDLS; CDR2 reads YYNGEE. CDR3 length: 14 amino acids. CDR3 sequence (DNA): TGTGCCAGCAGCGTAGAGCCGGAGAACACTGAAGCTTTCTTT. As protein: CASSVEPENTEAFF.

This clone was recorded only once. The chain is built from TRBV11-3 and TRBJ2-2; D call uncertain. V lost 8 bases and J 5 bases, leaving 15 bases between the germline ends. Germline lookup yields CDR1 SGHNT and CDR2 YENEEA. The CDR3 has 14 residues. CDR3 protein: CASRYRARTGELFF. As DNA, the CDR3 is TGTGCCAGCCGGTATAGGGCGCGAACCGGGGAGCTGTTTTTT.